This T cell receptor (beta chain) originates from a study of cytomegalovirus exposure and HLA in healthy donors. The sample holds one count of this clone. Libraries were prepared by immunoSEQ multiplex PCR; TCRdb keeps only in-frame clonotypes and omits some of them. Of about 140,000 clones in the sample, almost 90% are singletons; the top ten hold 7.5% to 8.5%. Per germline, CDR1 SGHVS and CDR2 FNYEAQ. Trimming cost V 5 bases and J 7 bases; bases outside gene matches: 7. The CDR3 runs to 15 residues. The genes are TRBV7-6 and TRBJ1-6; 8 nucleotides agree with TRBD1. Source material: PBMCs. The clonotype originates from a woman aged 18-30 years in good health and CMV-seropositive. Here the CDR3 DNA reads TGTGCCAGCAGCCCAGGACAGGGAGTGAATTCACCCCTCCACTTT. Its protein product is CASSPGQGVNSPLHF.